This T cell receptor beta chain was obtained from a study of T cell responses to AZD1222 COVID-19 vaccine. In this sample, this clone turned up once. Its cognate antigen is unknown. Libraries were prepared by immunoSEQ multiplex PCR; TCRdb keeps only in-frame clonotypes and omits some of them. The sample contains approximately 150,000 clones, less than 95% of which appear only once. Broader study findings: The span of vaccine-associated CD4 TCRs extended across spike, with dominance at 160-218 and 743-854. In a largely white British group with more females than males, clonal diversity was possibly underestimated. Unmutated variant regions reportedly attract nearly half of all spike-specific TCRs. A rise in Spike-specific TCR breadth and depth followed two AZD1222 doses.

In germline, CDR1 is MNHEY, CDR2 SVGAGI. CDR3 length: 15 residues. The V segment lost 3 bases and the J segment 4 bases; nucleotides outside the gene matches: 5. This specimen was peripheral blood, taken on day 0 of AZD1222 vaccination. The rearrangement joins TRBV6-5 to TRBJ2-7; 11 bases are a match to TRBD1. This clonotype originated in an adult in good health. CDR3 sequence reads: CASSYGTGGTYEQYF. The CDR3 nucleotides read TGTGCCAGCAGTTATGGGACAGGGGGGACTTACGAGCAGTACTTC.